This T cell receptor (beta chain) stems from a study of shared clonotypes between healthy human individuals. Study-level points and caveats: Naive CD4 clonotypes were shared across several donors at 4% to 5%. Clonotypes shared by all four sorted-subset donors had higher generation probabilities than non-shared clonotypes. Rarefaction demonstrated incomplete sorted-subset sequencing despite large depth.

This clone has only one observation. Its antigen is unidentified. This CDR3 comprises 16 residues. The germline V and J ends were trimmed by 3 bases and 2 bases, with 15 bases remaining between them. Germline V lookup: CDR1 SGHKS, CDR2 YYEKEE (reference sequence). It was at deep level that the assay was run. TCRdb's table, derived via immunoSEQ multiplex PCR, lists solely in-frame clones and lacks some. Here the sample spans roughly 1.4 million clones, about 98.5% being singletons. This receptor was identified in a man aged 25-45 years in good health. Material for sequencing was naive CD4+ T cells sorted from blood. The subset: CD45RA+ positively selected. V is TRBV5-5 and J is TRBJ1-3; D not certain. In nucleotides, the CDR3 is TGTGCCAGCAGCTACTCATTATCGGGTGCTGGAAACACCATATATTTT. Protein: CASSYSLSGAGNTIYF.